One sample yielded the 29 T cell receptor beta chains listed below, sequenced in a study of blood T cell repertoires in COVID-19. The method was immunoSEQ multiplex PCR; TCRdb's version includes in-frame clones alone and lacks a portion of them. Here the sample spans tens of thousands of clones, roughly 80% being singletons. The sequenced sample consisted of peripheral blood. These receptors were obtained from an older woman with acute or convalescent COVID-19.

V is TRBV10-1 and J is TRBJ2-7; 7 bases line up with TRBD1. The J segment lost 12 bases and the V segment lost 0 bases, leaving 5 bases of the junction unmatched. The CDR3 is 12 amino acids. Germline lookup yields CDR1 WNHNN and CDR2 SYGVQD (reference sequence). The CDR3 region has the DNA TGCGCCAGCAGTGAGTCAGGGGGCTATCGGTACTTC. Translating it yields CASSESGGYRYF.

This clone was seen once. This chain uses TRBV7-8 with TRBJ1-3, with 11 bases fitting TRBD1. The CDR3 covers 16 residues. The germline V gene encodes CDR1 SGHVS and CDR2 FQNEAQ. V lost 3 bases, J lost 4 bases, and 5 bases stayed unmatched. CDR3 protein: CASSLRDRGKGNTIYF. As DNA, the CDR3 is TGTGCCAGCAGCTTGAGGGACAGGGGGAAGGGAAACACCATATATTTT.

The gene calls are TRBV6-5 and TRBJ2-7; 9 bases match TRBD1. There are 14 residues in the CDR3. Germline V gene lookup returns CDR1 MNHEY and CDR2 SVGAGI. The V segment lost 6 bases and the J segment 4 bases; nucleotides outside the gene matches: 7. Here the CDR3 reads CASRPGTGQYEQYF. In nucleotides, the CDR3 is TGTGCCAGCAGGCCCGGGACAGGGCAATACGAGCAGTACTTC.

The rearrangement links TRBV18 to TRBJ2-5; D might be TRBD1 (5 bases). CDR1 and CDR2 from the germline V gene are KGHSH and LQKENI. Trimming removed 1 base from V and 4 bases from J, with 16 bases in between. The CDR3 spans 16 residues. DNA of the CDR3: TGTGCCAGCTCACCACTAGGGGAAGGGATGAGAGAGACCCAGTACTTC. Protein product: CASSPLGEGMRETQYF.

The V and J genes are TRBV29-1 and TRBJ1-1; D is perhaps TRBD1 (6 bases). The CDR3 spans 12 residues. V dropped 2 bases and J dropped 7 bases, with 11 bases sitting between them. From germline, CDR1 is SQVTM and CDR2 ANQGSEA. The CDR3 is CSVERDTDEAFF. The CDR3 DNA follows: TGCAGCGTTGAACGGGACACCGATGAAGCTTTCTTT.

The V and J genes are TRBV6-5 and TRBJ2-3; D is ambiguous. The CDR3 covers 15 residues. CDR1 MNHEY and CDR2 SVGAGI come from the germline V gene. The V and J ends lost 4 bases and 0 bases respectively, with 11 bases between them. Here the CDR3 DNA reads TGTGCCAGCAGTTCGACAAGGCCTAGCACAGATACGCAGTATTTT. Encoded protein: CASSSTRPSTDTQYF.

The chain carries TRBV5-1 and TRBJ2-2; 7 nucleotides agree with TRBD2. This CDR3 spans 16 amino acids. Per the germline V gene, CDR1 is SGHRS and CDR2 is YFSETQ. Germline trimming cut 0 bases from V and 1 base from J; bases unmatched to any gene: 3. For the CDR3, the DNA is TGCGCCAGCAGCTTGGCCTTAGCGGGGAACACCGGGGAGCTGTTTTTT. This gives the protein CASSLALAGNTGELFF.

V and J are TRBV5-1 and TRBJ2-5, with TRBD2 matching 9 bases. The ends lost 4 bases at V and 5 bases at J; junction bases unmatched: 18. The CDR3 runs to 18 residues. Germline assignment: CDR1 SGHRS and CDR2 YFSETQ. CDR3 in amino acids: CASSPGIMGLAIGETQYF. In nucleotides, the CDR3 is TGCGCCAGCAGCCCAGGGATAATGGGACTAGCTATTGGCGAGACCCAGTACTTC.

This clone was seen more than once but under ten times. The chain combines TRBV3-1 (or the pseudogene TRBV3-2) with TRBJ2-6; 7 positions agree with TRBD1. The CDR3 has 14 amino acids. The V segment lost 8 bases and the J segment 0 bases; nucleotides outside the gene matches: 1. Germline values: CDR1 LGHDT, CDR2 YNNKEL (reference sequence). The chain's CDR3 is CASGQVSGANVLTF. The CDR3 DNA follows: TGTGCCAGCGGACAGGTCTCTGGGGCCAACGTCCTGACTTTC.

The V call is TRBV27, the J call TRBJ1-2; D is perhaps TRBD1 (6 bases). Germline V CDR1 and CDR2: MNHEY, SMNVEV (reference sequence). Trimming cost V 6 bases and J 2 bases, with 13 bases left between them. The CDR3 length is 14 residues. The CDR3 loop reads CASSPSGGNYGYTF. CDR3 in DNA: TGTGCCAGCAGCCCCAGCGGGGGCAACTATGGCTACACCTTC.

The rearrangement joins TRBV6-5 to TRBJ2-6, with 10 bases identical to TRBD1. This CDR3 has 15 residues. V dropped 7 bases and J dropped 3; count of bases not matched to a gene: 3. Germline V gene sequence: CDR1 MNHEY, CDR2 SVGAGI. The CDR3 DNA is TGTGCCAGCAAGACAGGGGGCGGTGGGGCCAACGTCCTGACTTTC. Its translation is CASKTGGGGANVLTF.

The chain links TRBV10-1 to TRBJ1-1; no clear D. The CDR3 contains 14 residues. The germline CDR1 and CDR2 sequences are WNHNN and SYGVQD (reference sequence). The V end lost 0 bases, the J end lost 1 base, and 6 bases lay between the germline ends. Here the CDR3 reads CASSESRGNTEAFF. The CDR3 DNA reads as TGCGCCAGCAGTGAGTCGCGGGGGAACACTGAAGCTTTCTTT.

Here the CDR3 DNA reads TGTGCCGCCAGCCGGGCAGGGGAAAGTGGCTACACCTTC. Translated: CAASRAGESGYTF. The chain combines TRBV6-5 with TRBJ1-2, with a tentative D call TRBD1 (6 bases). Per the germline V gene, CDR1 is MNHEY and CDR2 is SVGAGI. This CDR3 region has 13 residues. With 11 bases removed from V and 7 bases from J, the gap between germline ends came to 20 bases.

This chain connects TRBV4-1 to TRBJ2-7; TRBD1 is a possible D gene (6 bases). Trimming pared 5 bases from V and 3 bases from J, leaving 14 bases between. Germline-derived CDR1 and CDR2 are MGHRA and YSYEKL. There are 14 residues in the CDR3. The CDR3 nucleotides are TGCGCCAGCAGCTTTCGGACAGTAGGCTACGAGCAGTACTTC. Translated, it gives CASSFRTVGYEQYF.

This chain links TRBV18 with TRBJ2-1, with TRBD2 as a possible D gene (6 bases). From germline, CDR1 is KGHSH and CDR2 LQKENI. V lost 2 bases to trimming and J lost 12 bases, with 8 bases between them. This CDR3 spans 11 amino acids. The CDR3 here is CASSPVGGQFF. For the CDR3, the DNA is TGTGCCAGCTCACCAGTCGGGGGGCAGTTCTTC.

The J gene is TRBJ2-2, the V gene TRBV5-1, with TRBD1 identical over 7 bases. V shed 8 bases and J 3 bases; nucleotides not matched to a gene: 7. CDR1 and CDR2 (germline): SGHRS, YFSETQ. This CDR3 is 14 amino acids long. The CDR3 DNA reads as TGCGCCAGTAATACAGGGGCGGACACCGGGGAGCTGTTTTTT. Translating gives CASNTGADTGELFF.

This chain connects TRBV27 to TRBJ1-1; D is perhaps TRBD1 (6 bases). Germline assignment: CDR1 MNHEY and CDR2 SMNVEV (reference sequence). The V end was cut by 5 bases, the J end by 1 base, with 11 bases between. The CDR3 totals 14 residues. The CDR3 DNA reads TGTGCCAGCAGTCCAGGGGCCTCGAACACTGAAGCTTTCTTT. Residues: CASSPGASNTEAFF.

This clone was seen once. The chain couples TRBV11-2 to TRBJ2-7; the match to TRBD2 covers 10 bases. This CDR3 has 15 residues. Germline V gives CDR1 SGHAT, CDR2 FQNNGV. The junction had 4 bases not matched to a gene; V was cut back by 2 bases and J by 3 bases. This CDR3 is CASSLIASGSYEQYF. The CDR3 DNA sequence: TGTGCCAGCAGCTTAATCGCTAGCGGGAGCTACGAGCAGTACTTC.

The chain is built from TRBV7-8 and TRBJ1-5, with 10 positions matching TRBD1. Unmatched junction bases numbered 2, after V lost 0 bases and J lost 3 bases. Germline CDR1 reads SGHVS; CDR2 reads FQNEAQ. The CDR3 loop spans 16 amino acids. The CDR3 DNA reads as TGTGCCAGCAGCTTAGCGCGACAGGGGGCCAATCAGCCCCAGCATTTT. This codes for CASSLARQGANQPQHF.

This sequence joins TRBV13 and TRBJ1-2; maybe TRBD1 (6 bases). V lost 0 bases and J lost 3, with 11 bases in between. This CDR3 region has 15 residues. In germline, CDR1 is PRHDT, CDR2 FYEKMQ (reference sequence). CDR3 amino acids: CASSLGQGLHYGYTF. As DNA, the CDR3 is TGTGCCAGCAGCTTAGGGCAGGGGTTGCACTATGGCTACACCTTC.

CDR3 DNA sequence: TGTGCCAGCAGCCAAGGTCGATCGAGCGGGGGGTTCAATGAGCAGTTCTTC. Its protein product is CASSQGRSSGGFNEQFF. V and J are TRBV14 and TRBJ2-1; 9 bases agree with TRBD2. The length of the CDR3 is 17 residues. J gave up 6 bases and V 1 base, and 10 bases lay outside the gene matches. Germline values: CDR1 SGHDN, CDR2 FVKESK. The variable domain in full, with the rest retrieved from reference TRBV14 and TRBJ2-1, is EAGVTQFPSHSVIEKGQTVTLRCDPISGHDNLYWYRRVMGKEIKFLLHFVKESKQDESGMPNNRFLAERTGGTYSTLKVQPAELEDSGVYFCASSQGRSSGGFNEQFFGPGTRLTVL.

The count of this clone is one. V gene TRBV30 combines with J gene TRBJ2-5; D might be TRBD2 (6 bases). The CDR3 spans 15 residues. The germline V gene encodes CDR1 GTSNPN and CDR2 SVGIG (reference sequence). V was shortened by 3 bases and J by 4 bases, with 18 bases between the two germline ends. The CDR3 here is CAWSTLGAGSETQYF. The DNA for the CDR3 is TGTGCCTGGAGCACCCTTGGGGCGGGGTCAGAGACCCAGTACTTC.

The chain has TRBV9 and TRBJ1-2; 8 bases fit TRBD1. CDR1 and CDR2 from the germline V gene are SGDLS and YYNGEE. The CDR3 spans 13 residues. V lost 2 bases, J lost 5 bases, and 2 bases stayed unmatched. CDR3 in DNA: TGTGCCAGCAGCGTTCAGGGGGCGTATGGCTACACCTTC. This translates into CASSVQGAYGYTF. The variable domain in full, completed from reference TRBV9 and TRBJ1-2, reads DSGVTQTPKHLITATGQRVTLRCSPRSGDLSVYWYQQSLDQGLQFLIQYYNGEERAKGNILERFSAQQFPDLHSELNLSSLELGDSALYFCASSVQGAYGYTFGSGTRLTVV.

This clone was counted between two and nine times. The rearrangement links TRBV4-2 to TRBJ1-2; D perhaps matches TRBD1 (5 bases). Trimming removed 0 bases at V and 4 bases at J, with 12 bases between. The germline CDR1 and CDR2 sequences are LGHNA and YNFKEQ. This CDR3 contains 15 residues. CDR3 amino acids: CASSQDHQGSYGYTF. CDR3 bases: TGTGCCAGCAGCCAAGATCACCAGGGAAGCTATGGCTACACCTTC.

The chain links TRBV4-1 to TRBJ2-1, with 7 positions matching TRBD2. With 3 bases clipped from V and 5 bases from J, the junction kept 13 bases outside the gene matches. In germline, CDR1 is MGHRA, CDR2 YSYEKL. The CDR3 consists of 17 residues. CDR3 coding DNA: TGCGCCAGCAGCCAGTGGAAGGGCTTTGGGGGGGACAATGAGCAGTTCTTC. Encoded protein: CASSQWKGFGGDNEQFF.

This chain joins TRBV7-3 and TRBJ2-3; 11 nucleotides match TRBD2. The CDR3 sequence is 19 residues long. V gave up 5 bases and J gave up 6 bases; unmatched junction bases: 19. From germline, CDR1 is SGHTA and CDR2 FQGTGA. As DNA, the CDR3 is TGTGCCAGCAGCCGCCGCGGCGGAATAGCGGGAGGGTTGGGGGATACGCAGTATTTT. Translation: CASSRRGGIAGGLGDTQYF.

The chain recombines TRBV30 with TRBJ1-3; D perhaps matches TRBD1 (5 bases). The germline V and J ends were trimmed by 0 bases and 4 bases, with 16 bases remaining between them. Germline CDR1 and CDR2: GTSNPN and SVGIG (reference sequence). This CDR3 is built from 16 residues. In DNA form, the CDR3 reads TGTGCCTGGAGTGTACAATTCGGGGGGGAAGGAAACACCATATATTTT. It encodes CAWSVQFGGEGNTIYF.

The chain carries TRBV23-1 and TRBJ1-1, with D uncertain. TRBV23-1 has ORF status, its function being uncertain. V was cut by 3 bases and J by 8 bases, with 4 bases left in between. The CDR3 has 10 residues. The CDR3 DNA is TGCGCCAGCAGTCACCCAGAAGCTTTCTTT. Translation gives CASSHPEAFF.

This chain connects TRBV11-2 to TRBJ1-1; D might be TRBD1 (5 bases). Germline V CDR1 and CDR2: SGHAT, FQNNGV. The CDR3 covers 15 residues. Trimming left V 5 bases short and J 1 base short, with 14 bases between. For the CDR3, the DNA is TGTGCCAGCAGCCCGAACCAGGGCCCGAACACTGAAGCTTTCTTT. Translating gives CASSPNQGPNTEAFF.